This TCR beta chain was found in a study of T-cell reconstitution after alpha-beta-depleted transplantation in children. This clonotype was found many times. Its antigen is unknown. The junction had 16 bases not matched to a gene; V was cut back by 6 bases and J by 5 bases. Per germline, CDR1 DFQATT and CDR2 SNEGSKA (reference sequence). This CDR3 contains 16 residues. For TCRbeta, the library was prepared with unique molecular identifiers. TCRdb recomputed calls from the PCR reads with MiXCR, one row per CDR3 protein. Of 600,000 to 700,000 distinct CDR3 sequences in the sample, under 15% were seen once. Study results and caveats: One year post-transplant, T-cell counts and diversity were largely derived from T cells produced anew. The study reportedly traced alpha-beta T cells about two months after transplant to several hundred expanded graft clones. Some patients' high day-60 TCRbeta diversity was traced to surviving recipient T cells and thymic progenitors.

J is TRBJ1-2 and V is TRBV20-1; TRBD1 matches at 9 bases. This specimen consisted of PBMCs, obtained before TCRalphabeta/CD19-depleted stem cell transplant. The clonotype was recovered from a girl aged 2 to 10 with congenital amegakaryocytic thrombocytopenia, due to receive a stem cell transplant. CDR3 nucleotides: TGCAGTGCCCTTGAATCTCCGGGACAGGGACTTTATGGCTACACCTTC. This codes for CSALESPGQGLYGYTF.